This TCR beta chain was recorded in a study of blood T cell repertoires in COVID-19. Study in general: Acute-phase and convalescent COVID-19 samples originated in the United States, Italy and Spain. In each case, the material was cDNA or gDNA derived from T cells, B-cell-depleted T cells, or PBMCs.

The CDR3 is made up of 13 amino acids. Trimming took 1 base from V and 6 from J; bases not matched to a gene: 5. Per germline, CDR1 SQVTM and CDR2 ANQGSEA. Study processing details: Reference gene primer amplification gave nucleated cell count estimates. The table came from immunoSEQ multiplex PCR; TCRdb's copy has only in-frame clones and leaves some out. V and J calls and clone size are copied from that table; D and trimming were computed from the DNA. The repertoire holds approximately 290,000 clones, with roughly 90% as singletons. The sequence was obtained from a woman in her 30s with COVID-19, enrolled during active disease. Sequencing was done on a sample of peripheral blood. The chain couples TRBV29-1 to TRBJ1-2; 7 nucleotides match TRBD1. The CDR3 coding sequence is TGCAGCGTTGAAGCGACAGGGTGGCATGGCTACACCTTC. Its protein is CSVEATGWHGYTF.